These 27 T cell receptor beta chains share one sample of origin, sequenced in a study of T cells expressing NK-cell markers. Reprocessing the 5' RACE reads, TCRdb reports a single entry for every CDR3 protein and omits DNA. This table holds roughly 160,000 distinct CDR3 sequences. The sequenced sample consisted of blood T cells: a sorted CD56 or NKG2C T cell subset, CD4+ or CD8+ T cells, or bulk PBMC T cells (not recorded which). The receptors come from a man between 18 and 69 years old in good health.

This chain uses TRBV27 with TRBJ2-5; TCRdb names TRBD2, which stays unverified in the absence of DNA. Germline V lookup: CDR1 MNHEY, CDR2 SMNVEV (reference sequence). The CDR3 extends over 17 amino acids. Here the CDR3 reads CASNPGLAGGLQETQYF.

The J gene is TRBJ2-1, the V gene TRBV7-9. This CDR3 is built from 12 residues. Germline V gene data show CDR1 as SEHNR and CDR2 as FQNEAQ (reference sequence). CDR3 in amino acids: CASSLGANEQFF.

The chain uses TRBV6-1 and TRBJ2-5. The CDR3 is 17 residues long. CDR1 and CDR2 (germline): MNHNS, SASEGT. CDR3 loop: CASSPRIAVSNQETQYF.

The rearrangement joins TRBV28 to TRBJ2-1; TCRdb proposes TRBD1, but this gene call is untestable without DNA. Germline lookup yields CDR1 MDHEN and CDR2 SYDVKM. This CDR3 has 15 residues. The chain's CDR3 is CASSYRRVFYNEQFF.

The chain recombines TRBV19 with TRBJ1-5. This CDR3 is built from 13 residues. CDR1 is LNHDA, CDR2 SQIVND, per germline (reference sequence). The CDR3 is CASSEVSNQPQHF.

The rearrangement links TRBV7-9 to TRBJ2-2. The CDR3 consists of 13 residues. Per the germline V gene, CDR1 is SEHNR and CDR2 is FQNEAQ (reference sequence). The CDR3 sequence: CASSRHDTGELFF.

The genes are TRBV19 and TRBJ2-7. The CDR3 is made up of 12 amino acids. Looked up from germline, CDR1 is LNHDA and CDR2 is SQIVND (reference sequence). This CDR3 is CASTDASYEQYF.

The rearrangement uses TRBV29-1 and TRBJ2-3. CDR1 is SQVTM, CDR2 ANQGSEA, per germline. The CDR3 totals 14 residues. The chain's CDR3 is CSAETPWVLDTQYF.

The chain couples TRBV7-9 to TRBJ2-2; TCRdb gives TRBD2 as the D gene, but with no DNA this cannot be confirmed. CDR1 is SEHNR and CDR2 is FQNEAQ in the germline V gene (reference sequence). The CDR3 runs 14 residues. This CDR3 reads CASSGTRGTGELFF.

The genes are TRBV5-4 and TRBJ2-7; without DNA, the TCRdb call of TRBD1 cannot be checked. The CDR3 is made up of 14 amino acids. Germline V gives CDR1 SGHNT, CDR2 YYREEE (reference sequence). The chain's CDR3 is CASSLEGGYYEQYF.

The CDR3 spells CSPEEGRDDEKLFF. The genes are TRBV29-1 and TRBJ1-4; TCRdb selects TRBD1, and the lack of DNA leaves this call unchecked. CDR1 is SQVTM and CDR2 is ANQGSEA in the germline V gene. The CDR3 has 14 amino acids.

CDR3 in amino acids: CASSSGGGLETQYF. V gene TRBV28 combines with J gene TRBJ2-5; TCRdb indicates TRBD1, and absent DNA this call remains unverified. CDR3 size: 14 residues. CDR1 is MDHEN, CDR2 SYDVKM, per germline. The full variable domain, rest sourced from reference TRBV28 and TRBJ2-5, is DVKVTQSSRYLVKRTGEKVFLECVQDMDHENMFWYRQDPGLGLRLIYFSYDVKMKEKGDIPEGYSVSREKKERFSLILESASTNQTSMYLCASSSGGGLETQYFGPGTRLLVL.

The chain has TRBV13 and TRBJ2-5; TCRdb designates TRBD2, a call that cannot be tested without DNA. The CDR3 covers 17 residues. Germline lookup yields CDR1 PRHDT and CDR2 FYEKMQ (reference sequence). The CDR3 reads CASSLVPSGMGQETQYF.

This rearrangement joins TRBV11-1 to TRBJ1-5; TCRdb names TRBD1, which stays unverified in the absence of DNA. Germline V gives CDR1 SGHAT, CDR2 FQDESV (reference sequence). The CDR3 runs to 19 residues. The CDR3 loop is CASSQLDGTGIIFNQPQHF.

The chain employs TRBV4-1 and TRBJ2-1; TCRdb reports TRBD2, a call that lacks DNA to check it against. The CDR3 covers 17 residues. Germline V gene sequence: CDR1 MGHRA, CDR2 YSYEKL. CDR3 region: CASSQESGERIYNEQFF.

The rearrangement links TRBV7-8 to TRBJ2-3; TCRdb's D call of TRBD1 is untestable without DNA. CDR1 is SGHVS, CDR2 FQNEAQ, per germline. The CDR3 is 15 amino acids. CDR3 sequence: CASRPGGYGTDTQYF.

The rearrangement joins TRBV14 to TRBJ2-7; TCRdb outputs TRBD2, but without DNA this stays unchecked. Germline V gene data show CDR1 as SGHDN and CDR2 as FVKESK. This CDR3 comprises 16 residues. This CDR3 reads CASSQDETKLSYEQYF.

This CDR3 is CASSERDYLRDEQFF. The chain joins TRBV6-1 to TRBJ2-1; the D call of TRBD2 rests on TCRdb alone, since no DNA is present to check it. CDR1 is MNHNS and CDR2 is SASEGT in the germline V gene. The CDR3 runs to 15 residues.

This chain joins TRBV5-1 and TRBJ2-3. The CDR3 length is 13 residues. The germline gives CDR1 SGHRS, CDR2 YFSETQ. The CDR3 here is CASSVLSTDTQYF.

The V gene is TRBV19, the J gene TRBJ2-1; the TRBD2 assignment by TCRdb is unverifiable without DNA. Looked up from germline, CDR1 is LNHDA and CDR2 is SQIVND (reference sequence). The CDR3 sequence is 16 residues long. The CDR3 spells CASSIFGGGTYNEQFF.

The gene calls are TRBV9 and TRBJ1-1. Germline V gives CDR1 SGDLS, CDR2 YYNGEE. The CDR3 consists of 14 residues. CDR3 loop: CASSVEWGDTEAFF.

The chain has TRBV20-1 and TRBJ2-1; TCRdb indicates TRBD1, and absent DNA this call remains unverified. The length of the CDR3 is 16 residues. Germline CDR1 is DFQATT and CDR2 is SNEGSKA (reference sequence). CDR3 sequence: CSARDTGDRRYNEQFF.

This chain links TRBV6-6 with TRBJ1-2. Looked up from germline, CDR1 is MNHNY and CDR2 is SVGAGI (reference sequence). This CDR3 spans 11 amino acids. The chain's CDR3 is CARHNTNGYTF.

The J gene is TRBJ2-7, the V gene TRBV28; the D call of TRBD1 rests on TCRdb alone, since no DNA is present to check it. CDR1 and CDR2 from the germline V gene are MDHEN and SYDVKM. CDR3 size: 14 residues. CDR3 region: CASRVGGSTYEQYF.

The chain has TRBV7-2 and TRBJ1-6; checking the TCRdb D call of TRBD1 is not possible without DNA. Germline CDR1 is SGHTA and CDR2 is FQGNSA. The CDR3 has 17 amino acids. The CDR3: CASSASQGVLYNSPLHF.

CDR3 region: CASSQHGGRGNPYEQYF. The gene calls are TRBV4-2 and TRBJ2-7; no DNA is available, so the TRBD1 call from TCRdb remains unchecked. This CDR3 has 17 amino acids. The V gene's germline CDR1 is LGHNA and CDR2 YNFKEQ.

The chain uses TRBV7-9 and TRBJ2-7; TCRdb reports TRBD2, a call that lacks DNA to check it against. CDR3 size: 16 residues. Germline assignment: CDR1 SEHNR and CDR2 FQNEAQ (reference sequence). This chain's CDR3 is CASSLGSGTSLGEQYF.